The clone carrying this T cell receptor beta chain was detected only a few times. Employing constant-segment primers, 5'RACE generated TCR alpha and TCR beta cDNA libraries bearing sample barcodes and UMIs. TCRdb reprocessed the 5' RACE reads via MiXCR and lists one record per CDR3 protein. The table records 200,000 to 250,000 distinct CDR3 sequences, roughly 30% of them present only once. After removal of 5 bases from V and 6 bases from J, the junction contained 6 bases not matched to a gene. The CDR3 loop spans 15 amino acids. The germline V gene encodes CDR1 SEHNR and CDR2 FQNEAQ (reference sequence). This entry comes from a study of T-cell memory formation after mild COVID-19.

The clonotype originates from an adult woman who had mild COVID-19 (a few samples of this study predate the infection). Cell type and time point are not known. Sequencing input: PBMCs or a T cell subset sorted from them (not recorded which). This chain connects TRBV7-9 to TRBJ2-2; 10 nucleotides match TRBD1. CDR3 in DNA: TGTGCCAGCAGCATCGGGACAGGGGAGTCCGGGGAGCTGTTTTTT. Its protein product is CASSIGTGESGELFF.